Sequencing of this T cell receptor beta chain was carried out in a study of blood T cell repertoires in COVID-19. Assay: immunoSEQ multiplex PCR; the TCRdb copy retains only in-frame clones and omits some. In the table there are fewer than 500,000 clones, about 90% of which are singletons. Germline assignment: CDR1 SGHTA and CDR2 FQGTGA. The CDR3 contains 15 residues. V was clipped by 3 bases and J by 2 bases, with 12 bases between them. The gene calls are TRBV7-3 and TRBJ2-3, with D uncertain. Sequencing was performed on peripheral blood. The receptor comes from a man aged 18 to 30 with COVID-19, enrolled during active disease. The chain's CDR3 is CASSFSTTFTDTQYF. The CDR3 nucleotides are TGTGCCAGCAGCTTTTCCACCACATTCACAGATACGCAGTATTTT. The whole variable domain, remainder taken from reference TRBV7-3 and TRBJ2-3, is GAGVSQTPSNKVTEKGKYVELRCDPISGHTALYWYRQSLGQGPEFLIYFQGTGAADDSGLPNDRFFAVRPEGSVSTLKIQRTERGDSAVYLCASSFSTTFTDTQYFGPGTRLTVL.